These T cell receptor beta chains were read from a single sample in a study of cytomegalovirus exposure and HLA in healthy donors. Libraries were prepared by immunoSEQ multiplex PCR; TCRdb keeps only in-frame clonotypes and omits some of them. Of roughly 130,000 clones listed, 80% are singletons. Material for sequencing was PBMCs. These receptors were taken from a male donor in good health and CMV-seronegative. CDR3s include the opening cysteine and the closing phenylalanine or tryptophan. A D gene is named only where the DNA matches it firmly. Clone size, where shown, is once, few, many, or a class for clones that have expanded.

J	D	size	V	DNA	CDR3
TRBJ1-2	TRBD1	.	TRBV11-2	TGTGCCAGCAGCTCGGGACAGCTCAACGATGGCTACACCTTC	CASSSGQLNDGYTF
TRBJ2-4	TRBD2	.	TRBV6-1	TGTGCCAGCAGTGGCCTGGGGACGAGCGGGGGGGGCAAAAACATTCAGTACTTC	CASSGLGTSGGGKNIQYF
TRBJ1-3	.	.	TRBV27	TGTGCCAGCAGTTCCACAGGTTATGGAAACACCATATATTTT	CASSSTGYGNTIYF
TRBJ1-1	.	.	TRBV30	TGTGCCTGGCAAGAGGACACAACGAACACTGAAGCTTTCTTT	CAWQEDTTNTEAFF
TRBJ2-2	.	.	TRBV5-1	TGCGCCAGCAGCTCCGGTGGTGGAGCCGGGGAGCTGTTTTTT	CASSSGGGAGELFF
TRBJ1-3	.	.	TRBV5-1	TGCGCCAGCAGCTTGGTGAGCTCTGGAAACACCATATATTTT	CASSLVSSGNTIYF
TRBJ1-3	.	.	TRBV18	TGTGCCAGCTCCCCTACCTCGGACAGTTTAAGCTCTGGAAACACCATATATTTT	CASSPTSDSLSSGNTIYF
TRBJ2-2	TRBD2	.	TRBV18	TGTGCCAGCTCACCAATCCGGACTAGCAGGTCCGGGGAGCTGTTTTTT	CASSPIRTSRSGELFF
TRBJ2-2	.	few	TRBV4-1	TGCGCCAGCAGCCAAGTCCCCTCCCACCTAGGCGGGGAGCTGTTTTTT	CASSQVPSHLGGELFF
TRBJ1-4	TRBD1	once	TRBV5-1	TGCGCCAGCACCGTTGGACAGGCTGCAACTAATGAAAAACTGTTTTTT	CASTVGQAATNEKLFF
TRBJ1-1	TRBD1	.	TRBV25-1	TGTGCCAGCAACAGGGGAGACACTGAAGCTTTCTTT	CASNRGDTEAFF
TRBJ2-1	TRBD2	.	TRBV5-1	TGCGCCAGCAGGGGACTAGCGGGAGCCAAAAGCTCCTACAATGAGCAGTTCTTC	CASRGLAGAKSSYNEQFF
TRBJ2-5	TRBD2	.	TRBV9	TGTGCCAGCAGCGTAGATGGTAGCGGGCGACAAGAGACCCAGTACTTC	CASSVDGSGRQETQYF
TRBJ1-4	.	few	TRBV5-1	TGCGCCAGCAGCTTGCGGTCGGCCGCGAGGGAAAAACTGTTTTTT	CASSLRSAAREKLFF
TRBJ2-1	TRBD2	.	TRBV6-1	TGTGCCAGCAGCATTTCTAGCGGGAGTCATCATGAGCAGTTCTTC	CASSISSGSHHEQFF
TRBJ1-1	.	.	TRBV29-1	TGCAGCGTTTTAGGACAGACGAACACTGAAGCTTTCTTT	CSVLGQTNTEAFF
TRBJ2-2	.	.	TRBV10-1	TGCGCCAGCAGTGATTCAGGGGTGAACACCGGGGAGCTGTTTTTT	CASSDSGVNTGELFF
TRBJ2-7	.	few	TRBV4-3	TGCGCCAGCAGCCAAATGACCCAGGGGGAGGACTACGAGCAGTACTTC	CASSQMTQGEDYEQYF
TRBJ1-6	.	.	TRBV25-1	TGTGCCAGCAGTGAATCTCGTCCGGCAGGTTCACCCCTCCACTTT	CASSESRPAGSPLHF